This TCR beta chain came from a study of T cells in Graves' hyperthyroidism and ophthalmopathy. Study findings and constraints: Among clonotypes expanded in thyroid above 0.001, most were also found in blood. The model predicted ophthalmopathy a median roughly six months before onset.

For the diagnoses, clinical symptoms, serum thyroxine and TRAb, thyroid ultrasound and orbital computed tomography were used. Researchers amplified the TCR beta CDR3 regions from RNA transcripts. First-round RT-PCR targeting the TCR CDR3 was performed with the HTBI primer set. TCRdb used MiXCR to reprocess the multiplex PCR reads, holding one entry per CDR3 protein. This sample has roughly 500,000 distinct CDR3 sequences, with roughly 46% found just once. Concerning this clonotype: The target antigen is unknown.

The TCR comes from an adult woman with Graves' disease, either hyperthyroidism or ophthalmopathy (not recorded which). Input material: peripheral blood or thyroid tissue (not recorded which).

Written as DNA, the CDR3 is TGTGCCACCAGTCAGGGAGGATTGGGCGAGCAGTACTTC. Amino acid sequence: CATSQGGLGEQYF. This rearrangement joins TRBV5-6 to TRBJ2-7; a weak D match, TRBD2 (6 bases). Germline-derived CDR1 and CDR2 are SGHDT and YYEEEE. CDR3 length: 13 amino acids. The V gene lost 9 bases and the J gene lost 6 bases, with 19 bases spanning the gap.